This T cell receptor beta chain was captured by sequencing in a study of blood T cells in healthy people across ages. Through a sample-barcoded 5' primer and a J-beta primer mix, a second PCR was run for 7 to 11 cycles. TCRdb itself ran the 5' RACE reads through MiXCR, one entry per CDR3 protein. The sample contains 650,000 to 700,000 distinct CDR3 sequences, approximately 29% of which appear only once. The TCR originated in a woman aged 80 or over in good health. Sequencing input: blood.

CDR3 loop: CASSEKAEIYGYTF. The CDR3 nucleotides read TGTGCCAGCAGCGAGAAGGCAGAAATCTATGGCTACACCTTC. The chain recombines TRBV7-3 with TRBJ1-2; D is undetermined. The germline CDR1 and CDR2 sequences are SGHTA and FQGTGA. This CDR3 is 14 amino acids long. The V end was cut by 5 bases, the J end by 4 bases, with 14 bases between.